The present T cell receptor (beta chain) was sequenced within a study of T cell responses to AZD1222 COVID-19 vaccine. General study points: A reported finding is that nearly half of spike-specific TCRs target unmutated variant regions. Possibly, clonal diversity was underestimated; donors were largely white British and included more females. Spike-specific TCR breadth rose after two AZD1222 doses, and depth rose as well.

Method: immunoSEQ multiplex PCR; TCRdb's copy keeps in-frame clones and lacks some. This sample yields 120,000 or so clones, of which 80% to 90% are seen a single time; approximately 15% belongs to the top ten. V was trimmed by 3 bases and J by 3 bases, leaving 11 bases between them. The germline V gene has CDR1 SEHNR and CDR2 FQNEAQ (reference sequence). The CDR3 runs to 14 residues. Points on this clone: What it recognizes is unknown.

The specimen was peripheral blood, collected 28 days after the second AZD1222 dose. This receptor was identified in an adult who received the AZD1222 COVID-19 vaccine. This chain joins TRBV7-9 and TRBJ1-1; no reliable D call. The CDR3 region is CASSLDLRDTEAFF. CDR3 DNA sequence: TGTGCCAGCAGCTTGGACCTGCGGGACACTGAAGCTTTCTTT.